The 15 T cell receptor beta chains below were found in one sample sequenced in a study of blood T cells in healthy people across ages. Combining a sample-barcoded 5' primer with a J-beta primer mix, a second PCR ran for about 7 to 11 cycles. TCRdb reprocessed the 5' RACE reads via MiXCR and lists one record per CDR3 protein. Here the sample spans approximately 730,000 distinct CDR3 sequences, roughly 41% being singletons. Sequenced material: blood. The receptors stem from an older woman in good health.

This clonotype was counted many times. This sequence joins TRBV20-1 and TRBJ1-2, with 9 bases fitting TRBD1. CDR1 is DFQATT and CDR2 is SNEGSKA in the germline V gene (reference sequence). V was pared by 0 bases and J by 11 bases, with 7 bases of the junction left unmatched. This CDR3 region has 13 residues. CDR3 protein: CSARDYGQGSYTF. CDR3 nucleotides: TGCAGTGCTAGAGATTATGGACAGGGGTCTTACACCTTC.

The chain joins TRBV29-1 to TRBJ2-3; 14 positions agree with TRBD2. Germline lookup yields CDR1 SQVTM and CDR2 ANQGSEA. The CDR3 spans 15 residues. V was clipped by 5 bases and J by 7 bases; unmatched bases: 8. The CDR3 spells CSVRGTSGSLYTQYF. The DNA for the CDR3 is TGCAGCGTTCGCGGGACTAGCGGGAGTCTATATACGCAGTATTTT.

This clonotype was found a few times. The V and J genes are TRBV27 and TRBJ2-5; no clear D. Germline CDR1 and CDR2: MNHEY and SMNVEV (reference sequence). CDR3 length: 14 amino acids. With 6 bases removed from V and 5 bases from J, the gap between germline ends came to 16 bases. The DNA of the CDR3 is TGTGCCAGCAGCCCTTGGAATCAGTTGGAGACCCAGTACTTC. Translated, it gives CASSPWNQLETQYF.

This chain connects TRBV20-1 to TRBJ2-7, with 9 bases fitting TRBD2. CDR3 length: 15 amino acids. The ends lost 0 bases at V and 2 bases at J; junction bases unmatched: 5. Germline assignment: CDR1 DFQATT and CDR2 SNEGSKA (reference sequence). Written as DNA, the CDR3 is TGCAGTGCTAGAGACAGAAGCGGGAGGCCCTACGAGCAGTACTTC. Translated, it gives CSARDRSGRPYEQYF.

V is TRBV20-1 and J is TRBJ1-1; TRBD1 matches at 7 bases. V lost 4 bases, J lost 1 base, and 6 bases stayed unmatched. This CDR3 contains 14 residues. Germline loops: CDR1 DFQATT, CDR2 SNEGSKA (reference sequence). CDR3 protein: CSAIQGLGNTEAFF. CDR3 bases: TGCAGTGCTATACAGGGGCTGGGGAACACTGAAGCTTTCTTT.

This clonotype was observed a few times. The chain carries TRBV20-1 and TRBJ1-6; a possible D gene is TRBD1 (6 bases). V lost 6 bases, J lost 10 bases, and 16 bases lay in between. The V gene's germline CDR1 is DFQATT and CDR2 SNEGSKA (reference sequence). The CDR3 extends over 13 amino acids. CDR3 sequence (DNA): TGCAGTGCCCGAACGGACAGAATGTCACCCCTCCACTTT. Translated: CSARTDRMSPLHF.

The V call is TRBV20-1, the J call TRBJ2-5; no definite D call. This CDR3 is built from 12 residues. V was trimmed by 5 bases and J by 2 bases, leaving 9 bases between them. Germline V gene sequence: CDR1 DFQATT, CDR2 SNEGSKA (reference sequence). CDR3 loop: CSAPRLQETQYF. DNA of the CDR3: TGCAGTGCTCCCCGGTTGCAAGAGACCCAGTACTTC.

The V and J genes are TRBV3-1 and TRBJ1-3; TRBD1 aligns across 9 bases. V shed 1 base and J 4 bases; nucleotides not matched to a gene: 5. Germline V lookup: CDR1 LGHDT, CDR2 YNNKEL (reference sequence). The CDR3 runs to 16 residues. As DNA, the CDR3 is TGTGCCAGCAGCCAAGTACAGGGGGCGCCAGGAAACACCATATATTTT. Its translation is CASSQVQGAPGNTIYF.

This clonotype appeared a few times. The chain couples TRBV15 to TRBJ1-5, with a tentative D call TRBD1 (6 bases). Germline V CDR1 and CDR2: LNHNV, YYDKDF (reference sequence). V was trimmed by 2 bases and J by 0 bases, leaving 14 bases between them. This CDR3 is 17 amino acids long. CDR3 sequence: CATSRPGTYDSNQPQHF. CDR3 in DNA: TGTGCCACCAGCAGACCGGGGACATATGATAGCAATCAGCCCCAGCATTTT.

The rearrangement links TRBV27 to TRBJ2-5; a weak D match, TRBD2 (6 bases). The ends were cut back, 2 bases at V and 5 bases at J, with 15 bases in the middle. The CDR3 sequence is 15 residues long. Germline values: CDR1 MNHEY, CDR2 SMNVEV (reference sequence). In nucleotides, the CDR3 is TGTGCCAGCAGTTTAGAGGGACTTCCCTGGGAGACCCAGTACTTC. It is translated as CASSLEGLPWETQYF.

This clonotype showed up just once. V is TRBV2 and J is TRBJ2-3, with D unclear. This CDR3 is built from 15 residues. Trimming shortened V by 1 base and J by 7 bases, and 15 bases separated the two germline ends. Per germline, CDR1 SNHLY and CDR2 FYNNEI. CDR3 bases: TGTGCCAGCAGTGAAGTTTGGGTTAGAACAAATACGCAGTATTTT. It translates to CASSEVWVRTNTQYF.

The chain uses TRBV7-3 and TRBJ2-3, with TRBD2 matching over 13 bases. Trimming took 4 bases from V and 5 from J; bases not matched to a gene: 9. The CDR3 runs to 17 residues. The germline gives CDR1 SGHTA, CDR2 FQGTGA. Here the CDR3 DNA reads TGTGCCAGCAGCTCCCGACTAGCGGGGGGAGTTGGAGATACGCAGTATTTT. It translates to CASSSRLAGGVGDTQYF.

The chain has TRBV12-3 or TRBV12-4 and TRBJ1-5, with D possibly TRBD1 on 6 matching bases. The V end was cut by 3 bases, the J end by 1 base, with 7 bases between. This CDR3 region has 14 residues. The CDR3 spells CASSFGTSNQPQHF. The CDR3, as DNA: TGTGCCAGCAGTTTCGGGACAAGCAATCAGCCCCAGCATTTT.

This clonotype has a count of ten or more. The rearrangement joins TRBV10-3 to TRBJ2-4; 7 nucleotides line up with TRBD2. This CDR3 is built from 13 residues. Unmatched junction bases numbered 5, after V lost 3 bases and J lost 9 bases. From germline, CDR1 is ENHRY and CDR2 SYGVKD. The CDR3 region is CAISDSAGAIQYF. For the CDR3, the DNA is TGTGCCATCAGTGATTCTGCGGGAGCCATTCAGTACTTC.

This clonotype has only a few counts. This chain links TRBV6-1 with TRBJ1-2; 8 nucleotides line up with TRBD1. CDR1 is MNHNS, CDR2 SASEGT, per germline. V shed 8 bases and J 3 bases; nucleotides not matched to a gene: 5. The CDR3 consists of 13 residues. The CDR3 protein is CASRQGTDYGYTF. CDR3 nucleotide sequence: TGTGCCAGCCGACAGGGGACGGACTATGGCTACACCTTC.